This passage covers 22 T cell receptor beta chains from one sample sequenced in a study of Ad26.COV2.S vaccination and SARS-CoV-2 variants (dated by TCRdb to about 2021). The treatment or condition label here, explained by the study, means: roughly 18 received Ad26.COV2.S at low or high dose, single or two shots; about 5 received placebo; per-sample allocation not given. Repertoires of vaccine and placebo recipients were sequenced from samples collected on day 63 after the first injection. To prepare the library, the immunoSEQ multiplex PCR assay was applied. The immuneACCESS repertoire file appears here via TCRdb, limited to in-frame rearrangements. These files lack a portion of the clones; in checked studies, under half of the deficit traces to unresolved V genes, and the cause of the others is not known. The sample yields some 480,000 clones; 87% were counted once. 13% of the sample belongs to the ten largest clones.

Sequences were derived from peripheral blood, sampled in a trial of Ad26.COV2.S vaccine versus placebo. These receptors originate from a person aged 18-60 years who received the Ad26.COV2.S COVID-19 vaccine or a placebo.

CDR3 bases: TGTGCCAGCAGCCTTCAAACAGGGACTGGCAATCAGCCCCAGCATTTT. Its protein is CASSLQTGTGNQPQHF. This chain joins TRBV7-9 and TRBJ1-5; a weak D match, TRBD1 (6 bases). Germline loops: CDR1 SEHNR, CDR2 FQNEAQ (reference sequence). V was shortened by 5 bases and J by 2 bases, with 16 bases between the two germline ends. The CDR3 runs to 16 residues.

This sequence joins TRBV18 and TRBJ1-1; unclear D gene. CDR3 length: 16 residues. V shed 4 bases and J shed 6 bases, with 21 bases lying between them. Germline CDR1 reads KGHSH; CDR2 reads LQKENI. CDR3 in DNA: TGTGCCAGCTCACAGAACCCGACGGGATTGAGGCCTGAAGCTTTCTTT. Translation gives CASSQNPTGLRPEAFF. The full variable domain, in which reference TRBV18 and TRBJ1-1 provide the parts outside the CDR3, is NAGVMQNPRHLVRRRGQEARLRCSPMKGHSHVYWYRQLPEEGLKFMVYLQKENIIDESGMPKERFSAEFPKEGPSILRIQQVVRGDSAAYFCASSQNPTGLRPEAFFGQGTRLTVV.

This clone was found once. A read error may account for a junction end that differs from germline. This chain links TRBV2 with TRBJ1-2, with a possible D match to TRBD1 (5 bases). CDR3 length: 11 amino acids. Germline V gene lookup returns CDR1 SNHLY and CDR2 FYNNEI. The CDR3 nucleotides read TGTGCCGGCAGGGCCGGCTATGGCTACACCTTC. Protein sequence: CAGRAGYGYTF.

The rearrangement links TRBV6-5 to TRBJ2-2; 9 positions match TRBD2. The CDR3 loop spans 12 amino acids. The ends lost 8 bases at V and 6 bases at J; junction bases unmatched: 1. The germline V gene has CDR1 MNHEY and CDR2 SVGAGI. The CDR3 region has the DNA TGTGCCAGCGCGGGAGGGCCCGGGGAGCTGTTTTTT. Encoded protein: CASAGGPGELFF.

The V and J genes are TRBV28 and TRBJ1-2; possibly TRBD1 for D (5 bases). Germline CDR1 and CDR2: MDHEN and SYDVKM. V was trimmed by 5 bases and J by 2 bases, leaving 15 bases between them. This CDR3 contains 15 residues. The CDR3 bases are TGTGCCAGCAGTATCCCGGGACGGCTAAACTATGGCTACACCTTC. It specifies CASSIPGRLNYGYTF.

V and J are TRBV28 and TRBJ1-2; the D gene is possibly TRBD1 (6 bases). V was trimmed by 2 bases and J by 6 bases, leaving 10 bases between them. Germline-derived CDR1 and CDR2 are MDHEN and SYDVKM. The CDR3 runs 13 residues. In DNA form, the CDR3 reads TGTGCCAGCAGTTTAATGCCAGGGGATGGCTACACCTTC. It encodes CASSLMPGDGYTF.

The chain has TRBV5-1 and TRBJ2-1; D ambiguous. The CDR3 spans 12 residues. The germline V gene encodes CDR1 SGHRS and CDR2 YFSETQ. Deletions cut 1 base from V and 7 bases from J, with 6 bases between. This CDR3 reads CASSLSLNEQFF. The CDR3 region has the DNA TGCGCCAGCAGCTTGAGCTTAAATGAGCAGTTCTTC.

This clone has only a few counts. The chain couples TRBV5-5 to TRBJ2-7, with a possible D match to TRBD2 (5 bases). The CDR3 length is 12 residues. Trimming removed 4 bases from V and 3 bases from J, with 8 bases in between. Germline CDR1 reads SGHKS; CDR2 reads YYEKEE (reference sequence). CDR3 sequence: CASSLDYYEQYF. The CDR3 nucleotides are TGTGCCAGCAGCCTCGACTACTACGAGCAGTACTTC.

Here the CDR3 reads CASSNQQGPSIHGYTF. In DNA form, the CDR3 reads TGTGCCAGCAGCAACCAACAGGGACCCTCCATTCATGGCTACACCTTC. The chain couples TRBV7-9 to TRBJ1-2; possibly TRBD1 for D (6 bases). Germline V gene lookup returns CDR1 SEHNR and CDR2 FQNEAQ (reference sequence). The CDR3 has 16 amino acids. Trimming removed 5 bases from V and 6 bases from J, with 22 bases in between.

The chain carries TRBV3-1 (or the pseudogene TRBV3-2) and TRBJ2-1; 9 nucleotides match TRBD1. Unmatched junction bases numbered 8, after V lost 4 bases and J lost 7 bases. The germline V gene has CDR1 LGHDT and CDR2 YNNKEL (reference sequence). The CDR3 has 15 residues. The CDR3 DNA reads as TGTGCCAGCAGCCTAGGGCCCGGACAGGGGAATGAGCAGTTCTTC. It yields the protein CASSLGPGQGNEQFF.

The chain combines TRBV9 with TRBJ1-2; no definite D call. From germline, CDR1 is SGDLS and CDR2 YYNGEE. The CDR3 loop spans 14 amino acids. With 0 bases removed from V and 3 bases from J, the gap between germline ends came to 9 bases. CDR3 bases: TGTGCCAGCAGCGTAGGCCCGGAGGACTATGGCTACACCTTC. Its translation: CASSVGPEDYGYTF.

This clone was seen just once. Here the CDR3 reads CAWSLTGPGAFF. The CDR3 DNA reads TGTGCCTGGAGCCTTACCGGGCCTGGCGCTTTCTTT. The chain carries TRBV30 and TRBJ1-1; D is unclear. This CDR3 has 12 residues. Germline loops: CDR1 GTSNPN, CDR2 SVGIG (reference sequence). V lost 3 bases, J lost 11 bases, and 16 bases lay in between.

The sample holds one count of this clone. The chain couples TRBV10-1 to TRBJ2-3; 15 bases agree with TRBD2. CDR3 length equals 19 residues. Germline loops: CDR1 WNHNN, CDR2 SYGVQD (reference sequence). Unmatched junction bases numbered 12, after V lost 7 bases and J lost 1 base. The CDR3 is CASMEDPGLAGGRTDTQYF. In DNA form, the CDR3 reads TGCGCCAGCATGGAAGACCCGGGACTAGCGGGAGGTCGCACAGATACGCAGTATTTT.

The CDR3 DNA sequence: TGTGCCAGCAGGCAAACAGGGGAGTGGACTGAAGCTTTCTTT. This codes for CASRQTGEWTEAFF. V usage is TRBV14 and J usage is TRBJ1-1; 7 bases line up with TRBD1. Germline values: CDR1 SGHDN, CDR2 FVKESK. J was trimmed by 5 bases and V by 6 bases; bases with no gene match: 9. This CDR3 region has 14 residues.

The CDR3 spells CASTYRGLSIKETQYF. The CDR3 DNA reads as TGTGCCAGCACGTACAGGGGGCTGTCCATTAAAGAGACCCAGTACTTC. The chain joins TRBV7-2 to TRBJ2-5; the match to TRBD1 covers 9 bases. The V and J ends lost 7 bases and 3 bases, in that order; junction bases with no gene match: 12. The CDR3 is 16 residues long. Germline-derived CDR1 and CDR2 are SGHTA and FQGNSA.

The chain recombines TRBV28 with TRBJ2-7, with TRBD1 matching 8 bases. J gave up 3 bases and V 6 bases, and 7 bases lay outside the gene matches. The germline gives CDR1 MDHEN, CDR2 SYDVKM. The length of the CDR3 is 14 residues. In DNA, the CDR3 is TGTGCCAGCAGGGGGGACAGGACTTACTACGAGCAGTACTTC. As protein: CASRGDRTYYEQYF. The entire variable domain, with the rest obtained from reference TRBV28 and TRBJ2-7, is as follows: DVKVTQSSRYLVKRTGEKVFLECVQDMDHENMFWYRQDPGLGLRLIYFSYDVKMKEKGDIPEGYSVSREKKERFSLILESASTNQTSMYLCASRGDRTYYEQYFGPGTRLTVT.

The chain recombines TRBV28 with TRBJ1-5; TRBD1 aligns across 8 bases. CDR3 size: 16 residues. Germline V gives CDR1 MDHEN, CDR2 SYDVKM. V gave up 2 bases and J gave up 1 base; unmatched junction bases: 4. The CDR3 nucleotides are TGTGCCAGCAGTTTAGGACAGGGAGGGAGCAATCAGCCCCAGCATTTT. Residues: CASSLGQGGSNQPQHF.

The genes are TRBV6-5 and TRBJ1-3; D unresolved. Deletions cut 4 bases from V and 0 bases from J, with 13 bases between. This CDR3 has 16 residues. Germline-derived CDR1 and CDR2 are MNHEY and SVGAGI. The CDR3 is CASSSRLRSSGNTIYF. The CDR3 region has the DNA TGTGCCAGCAGTTCCCGACTCCGTAGCTCTGGAAACACCATATATTTT.

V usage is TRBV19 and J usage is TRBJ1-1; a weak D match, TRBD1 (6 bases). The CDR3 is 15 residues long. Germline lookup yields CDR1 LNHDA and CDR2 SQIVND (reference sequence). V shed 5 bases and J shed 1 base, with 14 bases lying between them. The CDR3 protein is CASSRDTLRNTEAFF. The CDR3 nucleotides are TGTGCCAGTAGTCGGGACACCCTTCGGAACACTGAAGCTTTCTTT.

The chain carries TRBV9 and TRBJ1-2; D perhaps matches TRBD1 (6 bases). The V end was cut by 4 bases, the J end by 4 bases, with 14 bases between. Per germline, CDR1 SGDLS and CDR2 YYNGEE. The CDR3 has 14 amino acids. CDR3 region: CASSMSRGAYGYTF. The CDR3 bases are TGTGCCAGCAGCATGAGCAGGGGTGCCTATGGCTACACCTTC.

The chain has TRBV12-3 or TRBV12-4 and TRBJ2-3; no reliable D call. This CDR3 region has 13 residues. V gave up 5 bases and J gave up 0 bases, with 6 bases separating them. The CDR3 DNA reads TGTGCCAGCAGTCCCCAGAGCACAGATACGCAGTATTTT. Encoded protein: CASSPQSTDTQYF.

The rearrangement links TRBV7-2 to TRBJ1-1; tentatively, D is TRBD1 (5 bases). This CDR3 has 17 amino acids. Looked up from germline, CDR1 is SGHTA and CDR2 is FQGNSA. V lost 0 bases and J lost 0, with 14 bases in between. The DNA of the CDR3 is TGTGCCAGCAGCTTAGCGGACGGGGGGAGCTTGAACACTGAAGCTTTCTTT. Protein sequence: CASSLADGGSLNTEAFF.